Sequencing of this TCR beta chain was carried out in a study of CXCR3-negative and CXCR3-positive naive CD8 T cells. The authors made the TRB cDNA libraries by 5' RACE using UMI labels. No DNA is given; TCRdb re-called the 5' RACE reads and lists each CDR3 protein once. Its table records around 41,000 distinct CDR3 sequences. The CDR3 runs to 16 residues. CDR1 and CDR2 from the germline V gene are SGHTA and FQGNSA. Points on this clonotype: The antigen remains undetermined.

Study outcomes and limitations: Cryopreserved PBMCs had partly decreased CXCR3 expression; fresh PBMCs were used in most assays. Much lower diversity was found in memory CD8+ cells, while both naive subsets had comparably high diversity.

All CD8+ T cell subsets were sorted in triplicate at 330,000 or so cells each. Material: memory CD8+ T cells from blood. This clonotype was obtained from a human donor in good health. Some clones in this sample may be carry-over from other donors' samples. The V gene is TRBV7-2, the J gene TRBJ2-5; the TCRdb D gene call, TRBD2, has no DNA to confirm it. The CDR3 reads CASSPRAGGLQETQYF.